The rows below give T cell receptor beta chains drawn from one sample of a study of cytomegalovirus exposure and HLA in healthy donors. The protocol was immunoSEQ multiplex PCR, while the TCRdb copy is restricted to in-frame clones and leaves out a portion. Of roughly 160,000 clones in the sample, around 83% were seen once. Sequencing was done on a sample of PBMCs. Receptor source: a man aged 25 to 45 in good health and CMV-seropositive. Both conserved end residues are part of each CDR3. The D gene is left open where the match is weak. Clone size appears in some rows only: once, few, many, or a class for an expanded clone.

>TRBJ2-1|TRBV28|TRBD2|16|.
TGTGCCAGCAGTACCTCCGGTAGCGGGAGGGCTAATGAGCAGTTCTTC
CASSTSGSGRANEQFF
>TRBJ1-1|TRBV6-6|.|13|.
TGTGCCAGCAGAGGGGTTCGGAACACTGAAGCTTTCTTT
CASRGVRNTEAFF
>TRBJ1-5|TRBV19|.|15|few
TGTGCCAGTAGTCGGGAGTATTGGGGCCATCAGCCCCAGCATTTT
CASSREYWGHQPQHF
>TRBJ1-1|TRBV29-1|.|14|few
TGCAGCGTTGAAGCCCCGGACATGAACACTGAAGCTTTCTTT
CSVEAPDMNTEAFF
>TRBJ1-2|TRBV5-1|TRBD1|15|.
TGCGCCAGCAGCTGGGGACAGGCTGACAACTATGGCTACACCTTC
CASSWGQADNYGYTF
>TRBJ1-4|TRBV6-1|TRBD1|17|.
TGTGCCAGCAGTGGTCGGACAGGGGGCGAGGGTAATGAAAAACTGTTTTTT
CASSGRTGGEGNEKLFF
>TRBJ1-1|TRBV9|.|15|.
TGTGCCAGCAGCGCGTCCGGGCGGGGCGCAACTGAAGCTTTCTTT
CASSASGRGATEAFF
>TRBJ2-1|TRBV5-1|TRBD2|15|.
TGCGCCAGCCGTCGGCGGGAGAACATAGAGAATGAGCAGTTCTTC
CASRRRENIENEQFF
>TRBJ2-1|TRBV9|.|14|.
TGTGCCAGCAGCGTAGCTACTGACAGCAATGAGCAGTTCTTC
CASSVATDSNEQFF
>TRBJ1-1|TRBV7-9|.|14|.
TGTGCCAGCACCCGGAGGGGGGGGAACACTGAAGCTTTCTTT
CASTRRGGNTEAFF
>TRBJ2-1|TRBV4-1|TRBD2|16|.
TGCGCCAGCAGCCCGACCGGGACTAGCGGGAGGTATGAGCAGTTCTTC
CASSPTGTSGRYEQFF
>TRBJ2-2|TRBV2|TRBD1|14|.
TGTGCCAGCAGGCGGGACAGGGAGACCGGGGAGCTGTTTTTT
CASRRDRETGELFF
>TRBJ2-1|TRBV29-1|.|11|once
TGCAGCGTTGAGGGCGCAAGTGAGCAGTTCTTC
CSVEGASEQFF
>TRBJ2-5|TRBV5-4|TRBD2|20|.
TGTGCCAGCAGCGGCAGGGGCCTCTCTCCACTAGCGGGAGGGGAGGGGACCCAGTACTTC
CASSGRGLSPLAGGEGTQYF
>TRBJ1-1|TRBV5-1|TRBD1|19|.
TGCGCCAGCAGCCTCTTACCGGGACAGGGGGGGATATCGGGCACTGAAGCTTTCTTT
CASSLLPGQGGISGTEAFF
>TRBJ1-5|TRBV19|TRBD1|15|.
TGTGCCAGCAGCACTCTCGACAGGGGAGATCAGCCCCAGCATTTT
CASSTLDRGDQPQHF
>TRBJ2-1|TRBV6-5|TRBD2|15|.
TGTGCCAGCCAGCATCCTAGCGGCTCCTACAATGAGCAGTTCTTC
CASQHPSGSYNEQFF
>TRBJ2-2|TRBV7-2|.|15|.
TGTGCCAGCAGCTTTATCGCGGGAAACACCGGGGAGCTGTTTTTT
CASSFIAGNTGELFF
>TRBJ2-7|TRBV4-3|.|15|.
TGCGCCAGCAGCCAAGGAGTAGCGGGACAGAACGAGCAGTACTTC
CASSQGVAGQNEQYF
>TRBJ1-2|TRBV2|TRBD1|13|.
TGTGCCAGCAGGGAGACAGGGGCGCCCGGCTACACCTTC
CASRETGAPGYTF
>TRBJ1-3|TRBV5-1|.|14|few
TGCGCCAGCAGCTTGGACGCGGATGGAAACACCATATATTTT
CASSLDADGNTIYF
>TRBJ1-5|TRBV28|.|15|.
TGTGCCAGCAGTTCCGCAGGGGCTCGCAATCAGCCCCAGCATTTT
CASSSAGARNQPQHF
>TRBJ1-1|TRBV10-3|.|14|.
TGTGCCATCAGGGACAGCTGGCCCAACACTGAAGCTTTCTTT
CAIRDSWPNTEAFF
>TRBJ2-1|TRBV5-5|.|13|.
TGTGCCAGCAGCTGGGTCCCAGGCAAGGAGCAGTTCTTC
CASSWVPGKEQFF